The sequence of this T cell receptor (beta chain) was determined in a study of T cells after yellow fever vaccination. The CDR3 is 13 amino acids. Trimming left V 8 bases short and J 4 bases short, with 14 bases between. Germline V CDR1 and CDR2: ENHRY, SYGVKD. This clonotype was observed many times. TCRdb reanalysed the 5' RACE reads using MiXCR and keeps one entry per CDR3 protein. The table shows approximately 300,000 distinct CDR3 sequences, with roughly 13% occurring only once. The receptor was derived from a man aged 25 to 45 who received the YFV17D yellow fever vaccine. The specimen comprised CD4+ T cells sorted from PBMCs, sampled 45 days after the yellow fever booster vaccination. The rearrangement uses TRBV10-3 and TRBJ1-2; D is perhaps TRBD1 (5 bases). As DNA, the CDR3 is TGTGCCATCGGCGGAGACAGAACCTATGGCTACACCTTC. Its protein is CAIGGDRTYGYTF.